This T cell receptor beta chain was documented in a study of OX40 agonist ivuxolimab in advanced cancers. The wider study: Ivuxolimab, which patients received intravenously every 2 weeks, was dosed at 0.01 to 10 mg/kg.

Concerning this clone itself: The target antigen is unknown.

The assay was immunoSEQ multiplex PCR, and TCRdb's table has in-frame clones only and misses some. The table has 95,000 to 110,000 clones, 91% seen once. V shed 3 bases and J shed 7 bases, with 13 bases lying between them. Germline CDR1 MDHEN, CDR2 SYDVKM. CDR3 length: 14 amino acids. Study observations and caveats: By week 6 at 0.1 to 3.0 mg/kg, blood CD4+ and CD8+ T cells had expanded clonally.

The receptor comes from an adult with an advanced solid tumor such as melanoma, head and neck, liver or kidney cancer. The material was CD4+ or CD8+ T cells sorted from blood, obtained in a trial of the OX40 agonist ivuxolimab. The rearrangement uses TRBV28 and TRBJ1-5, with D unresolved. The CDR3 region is CASSLGGPGQPQHF. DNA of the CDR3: TGTGCCAGCAGTTTGGGAGGGCCTGGGCAGCCCCAGCATTTT.